The next 28 T cell receptor beta chains were all read from a single sample in a study of blood T cell repertoires in COVID-19. Measured with immunoSEQ multiplex PCR; TCRdb has only the in-frame clones, and not every one. The data hold 210,000 or so clones, with about 82% observed a single time. Sample: peripheral blood. All receptors come from a woman older than 75 with acute or convalescent COVID-19.

The chain employs TRBV19 and TRBJ1-4; 7 bases match TRBD1. From germline, CDR1 is LNHDA and CDR2 SQIVND (reference sequence). There are 15 residues in the CDR3. With 6 bases clipped from V and 4 bases from J, the junction kept 8 bases outside the gene matches. CDR3: CASRQTGIGNEKLFF. CDR3 DNA sequence: TGTGCCAGTAGGCAGACAGGGATTGGTAATGAAAAACTGTTTTTT.

The chain couples TRBV7-3 to TRBJ2-2; TRBD2 agrees at 15 bases. Germline V gene data show CDR1 as SGHTA and CDR2 as FQGTGA. With V trimmed by 4 bases and J by 3 bases, 6 bases remained unmatched. CDR3 length: 18 amino acids. The CDR3 nucleotides read TGTGCCAGCAGCTCCGGACTAGCGGGAGGGCCATACACCGGGGAGCTGTTTTTT. Residues: CASSSGLAGGPYTGELFF.

The chain couples TRBV5-6 to TRBJ1-6; D unclear. CDR3 length equals 15 residues. CDR1 and CDR2 (germline): SGHDT, YYEEEE. The V end was cut by 2 bases, the J end by 0 bases, with 6 bases between. CDR3 protein: CASSFTSSYNSPLHF. In nucleotides, the CDR3 is TGTGCCAGCAGCTTCACAAGCTCCTATAATTCACCCCTCCACTTT.

Remarks on this clone: Its ends do not fully match the called genes, so a read error is possible. V and J are TRBV15 and TRBJ1-5; no firm D call. Germline assignment: CDR1 LNHNV and CDR2 YYDKDF (reference sequence). This CDR3 contains 14 residues. Here the CDR3 reads CATSRDLSTQPQHF. The CDR3 DNA is TGTGCCACCAGCAGAGATTTGAGCACTCAGCCCCAGCATTTT. Looking up the rest from reference TRBV15 and TRBJ1-5 gives the full variable domain: DAMVIQNPRYQVTQFGKPVTLSCSQTLNHNVMYWYQQKSSQAPKLLFHYYDKDFNNEADTPDNFQSRRPNTSFCFLDIRSPGLGDTAMYLCATSRDLSTQPQHFGDGTRLSIL.

The chain employs TRBV7-2 and TRBJ1-4, with D possibly matching TRBD1 (6 bases). This CDR3 has 15 residues. The germline CDR1 and CDR2 sequences are SGHTA and FQGNSA. V gave up 0 bases and J gave up 5 bases, with 10 bases separating them. CDR3 sequence (DNA): TGTGCCAGCAGCTTAGCGCTTACAGGGAATGAAAAACTGTTTTTT. Translated, it gives CASSLALTGNEKLFF.

The V call is TRBV2, the J call TRBJ2-1; 16 bases agree with TRBD2. This CDR3 is 17 amino acids long. The germline V gene has CDR1 SNHLY and CDR2 FYNNEI. V dropped 9 bases and J dropped 3; count of bases not matched to a gene: 8. The CDR3 bases are TGTGCCAGTCATTCCGGGACTAGCGGGAGGGACTACAATGAGCAGTTCTTC. Amino acid sequence: CASHSGTSGRDYNEQFF.

This chain uses TRBV5-4 with TRBJ1-2; TRBD1 matches 7 bases. Germline V gives CDR1 SGHNT, CDR2 YYREEE (reference sequence). This CDR3 has 13 residues. V trimming: 5 bases; J trimming: 6 bases; junction bases outside the gene matches: 7. The CDR3 bases are TGTGCCAGCAGGCGGACAGGCGTCGATGGCTACACCTTC. It translates to CASRRTGVDGYTF.

The V gene is TRBV6-5, the J gene TRBJ1-3, with D perhaps matching TRBD1 (6 bases). V was clipped by 6 bases and J by 0 bases, with 12 bases between them. The CDR3 loop spans 15 amino acids. Germline V gives CDR1 MNHEY, CDR2 SVGAGI. As DNA, the CDR3 is TGTGCCAGCAGACCCGACAGGATCTCTGGAAACACCATATATTTT. Translation gives CASRPDRISGNTIYF.

The CDR3 DNA follows: TGTGCCAGCAGCCAAGTATCTCAGCCAACAGCCACCTTC. Translated, it gives CASSQVSQPTATF. This chain connects TRBV3-1 (or the pseudogene TRBV3-2) to TRBJ1-2, with D uncertain. The germline V and J ends were trimmed by 1 base and 13 bases, with 16 bases remaining between them. The CDR3 sequence is 13 residues long. Per the germline V gene, CDR1 is LGHDT and CDR2 is YNNKEL (reference sequence).

The chain recombines TRBV30 with TRBJ2-7; 8 positions agree with TRBD1. V dropped 0 bases and J dropped 6; count of bases not matched to a gene: 7. This CDR3 is built from 14 residues. Germline loops: CDR1 GTSNPN, CDR2 SVGIG (reference sequence). The DNA for the CDR3 is TGTGCCTGGAGTGTACAGGCTGGGACAGGCGAGCAGTACTTC. Its protein is CAWSVQAGTGEQYF.

The chain employs TRBV25-1 and TRBJ2-7; 7 nucleotides line up with TRBD1. The CDR3 contains 14 residues. V lost 5 bases and J lost 3; bases outside the gene matches: 7. Per germline, CDR1 MGHDK and CDR2 SYGVNS. The CDR3 nucleotides read TGTGCCAGCAGTAGACAGGGTGCAAACTACGAGCAGTACTTC. Translation gives CASSRQGANYEQYF.

The V and J genes are TRBV20-1 and TRBJ1-1; 8 nucleotides align to TRBD1. Germline V gene data show CDR1 as DFQATT and CDR2 as SNEGSKA (reference sequence). The CDR3 has 13 amino acids. J gave up 5 bases and V 3 bases, and 5 bases lay outside the gene matches. CDR3 DNA sequence: TGCAGTGCTAGTAAACAGGGGGGGACTGAAGCTTTCTTT. Protein product: CSASKQGGTEAFF.

This clone was counted only a few times. The chain uses TRBV7-9 and TRBJ1-3; D gene ambiguous. The CDR3 length is 16 residues. V dropped 0 bases and J dropped 0 bases, with 9 bases sitting between them. Germline V gene data show CDR1 as SEHNR and CDR2 as FQNEAQ (reference sequence). CDR3 amino acids: CASSLASSASGNTIYF. The CDR3 DNA sequence: TGTGCCAGCAGCTTAGCATCCAGCGCCTCTGGAAACACCATATATTTT. Complete variable domain (other parts from reference TRBV7-9 and TRBJ1-3): DTGVSQNPRHKITKRGQNVTFRCDPISEHNRLYWYRQTLGQGPEFLTYFQNEAQLEKSRLLSDRFSAERPKGSFSTLEIQRTEQGDSAMYLCASSLASSASGNTIYFGEGSWLTVV.

A few counts support this clone. CDR3 DNA sequence: TGTGCCAGCAGTCTAACTGGACTCGCGAACACCGGGGAGCTGTTTTTT. Its protein is CASSLTGLANTGELFF. The chain couples TRBV2 to TRBJ2-2; possible D gene TRBD2, 5 bases. V was pared by 5 bases and J by 0 bases, with 13 bases between. Germline V gives CDR1 SNHLY, CDR2 FYNNEI. CDR3 size: 16 residues.

As concerns this clone: The sample contains more than one DNA sequence encoding this CDR3. CDR3 sequence reads: CASSRDSYEQYF. Written as DNA, the CDR3 is TGTGCCAGCAGCCGTGACAGCTACGAGCAGTACTTC. This rearrangement joins TRBV12-3 or TRBV12-4 to TRBJ2-7; weak D call: TRBD1 (5 bases). Trimming took off 6 bases at V and 3 bases at J, with 9 bases between the two ends. The CDR3 runs to 12 residues.

The chain has TRBV28 and TRBJ2-2; 8 bases map to TRBD1. The ends lost 4 bases at V and 0 bases at J; junction bases unmatched: 4. In germline, CDR1 is MDHEN, CDR2 SYDVKM. This CDR3 is built from 16 residues. The CDR3: CASSSGQVANTGELFF. DNA of the CDR3: TGTGCCAGCAGTTCGGGACAGGTCGCGAACACCGGGGAGCTGTTTTTT.

The V call is TRBV11-2, the J call TRBJ1-1; the D is unclear. The germline V gene has CDR1 SGHAT and CDR2 FQNNGV. Trimming left V 5 bases short and J 0 bases short, with 16 bases between. CDR3 length: 16 amino acids. The CDR3, as DNA: TGTGCCAGCAGCCGCCGCGGCCAAACGTTGAACACTGAAGCTTTCTTT. It translates to CASSRRGQTLNTEAFF.

The chain couples TRBV27 to TRBJ2-2, with TRBD2 matching 8 bases. CDR3 length: 17 amino acids. Germline assignment: CDR1 MNHEY and CDR2 SMNVEV (reference sequence). Trimming took 0 bases from V and 0 from J; bases not matched to a gene: 3. CDR3 DNA sequence: TGTGCCAGCAGTTTATCTCAGCGGGGGTCGAACACCGGGGAGCTGTTTTTT. Its protein product is CASSLSQRGSNTGELFF.

This clone has just a few counts. The V and J genes are TRBV18 and TRBJ2-7, with TRBD1 identical over 10 bases. The germline gives CDR1 KGHSH, CDR2 LQKENI. This CDR3 has 15 residues. V was pared by 0 bases and J by 3 bases, with 2 bases of the junction left unmatched. As DNA, the CDR3 is TGTGCCAGCTCACCACCGGGACAGGGGTTCTACGAGCAGTACTTC. Protein sequence: CASSPPGQGFYEQYF.

This clone appeared a single time. CDR3 nucleotide sequence: TGTGCCAGCAGCCCAAGGCCTCTGACTAGGGAAAGCTACGAGCAGTACTTC. Residues: CASSPRPLTRESYEQYF. The chain recombines TRBV7-8 with TRBJ2-7; D is possibly TRBD2 (6 bases). Germline V gene data show CDR1 as SGHVS and CDR2 as FQNEAQ. The V end was cut by 5 bases, the J end by 3 bases, with 23 bases between. This CDR3 has 17 amino acids.

Only a few counts were recorded for this clone. J is TRBJ2-5 and V is TRBV30; 14 bases line up with TRBD2. Germline trimming cut 2 bases from V and 4 bases from J; bases unmatched to any gene: 6. The germline CDR1 and CDR2 sequences are GTSNPN and SVGIG (reference sequence). CDR3 length: 16 amino acids. CDR3 residues: CAWSPGLAGVVETQYF. The DNA for the CDR3 is TGTGCCTGGAGTCCGGGACTAGCGGGAGTAGTAGAGACCCAGTACTTC.

The rearrangement uses TRBV7-2 and TRBJ1-5, with TRBD1 matching over 8 bases. Germline values: CDR1 SGHTA, CDR2 FQGNSA. The CDR3 length is 14 residues. V shed 8 bases, J shed 6 bases, and the junction held 9 bases outside the gene matches. The CDR3 here is CASGRGQMGQPQHF. DNA of the CDR3: TGTGCCAGCGGCAGGGGGCAAATGGGTCAGCCCCAGCATTTT.

The rearrangement links TRBV19 to TRBJ2-4, with D perhaps matching TRBD1 (5 bases). V was trimmed by 7 bases and J by 0 bases, leaving 22 bases between them. CDR3 length equals 18 residues. Germline loops: CDR1 LNHDA, CDR2 SQIVND (reference sequence). The CDR3 sequence is CASTSTAERGLAKNIQYF. CDR3 in DNA: TGTGCCAGTACCTCGACGGCAGAAAGGGGTTTAGCCAAAAACATTCAGTACTTC.

The chain combines TRBV4-2 with TRBJ1-1, with D possibly TRBD1 on 6 matching bases. Trimming removed 1 base at V and 5 bases at J, with 11 bases between. The CDR3 consists of 14 residues. Germline V gives CDR1 LGHNA, CDR2 YNFKEQ. The CDR3 reads CASSQAQGQTEAFF. CDR3 in DNA: TGTGCCAGCAGCCAAGCGCAGGGGCAAACTGAAGCTTTCTTT.

This clone came up a few times. The V gene is TRBV19, the J gene TRBJ1-5, with 9 positions matching TRBD1. The CDR3 has 13 amino acids. V shed 10 bases and J 6 bases; nucleotides not matched to a gene: 7. Germline V CDR1 and CDR2: LNHDA, SQIVND (reference sequence). CDR3 sequence (DNA): TGTGCCAACCCGGGACAGGGCTCTCAGCCCCAGCATTTT. It translates to CANPGQGSQPQHF.

The chain employs TRBV28 and TRBJ2-1; 12 bases line up with TRBD2. CDR1 is MDHEN and CDR2 is SYDVKM in the germline V gene. This CDR3 spans 16 amino acids. Unmatched junction bases numbered 6, after V lost 4 bases and J lost 5 bases. The CDR3 loop is CASSSGTSGSDNEQFF. DNA for the CDR3: TGTGCCAGCAGTTCCGGGACTAGCGGGTCAGACAATGAGCAGTTCTTC.

This chain links TRBV19 with TRBJ1-4; TRBD1 aligns across 7 bases. CDR1 is LNHDA, CDR2 SQIVND, per germline (reference sequence). Trimming removed 8 bases from V and 8 bases from J; junction bases left unmatched: 8. This CDR3 comprises 13 residues. CDR3 loop: CASRGQEWEKLFF. The DNA of the CDR3 is TGTGCCAGTCGCGGACAGGAGTGGGAAAAACTGTTTTTT.

The J gene is TRBJ1-2, the V gene TRBV30; 7 bases are shared with TRBD1. The CDR3 is 14 residues long. The V gene's germline CDR1 is GTSNPN and CDR2 SVGIG (reference sequence). The V segment lost 4 bases and the J segment 0 bases; nucleotides outside the gene matches: 5. CDR3 region: CAWISTGANYGYTF. Written as DNA, the CDR3 is TGTGCCTGGATCTCCACAGGGGCTAACTATGGCTACACCTTC.